The clone carrying this T cell receptor (beta chain) was counted at least ten times. The CDR3 contains 15 residues. Germline CDR1 SGHTA, CDR2 FQGTGA. The trim removed 0 bases at V and 7 bases at J, leaving 2 bases unmatched. This sample is part of a study of T cells after yellow fever vaccination. TCRdb reprocessed the 5' RACE reads via MiXCR and lists one record per CDR3 protein. The sample comprises fewer than 150,000 distinct CDR3 sequences, about 8% of which are singletons, and roughly 0.77% rests with the top ten. The sample here was CD4+ T cells sorted from PBMCs, taken 5 days after the yellow fever booster vaccination. The gene calls are TRBV7-3 and TRBJ2-1; TRBD2 matches at 11 bases. This receptor was identified in a man aged 30-40 years who received the YFV17D yellow fever vaccine. The CDR3 sequence is CASSLTPSGRNEQFF. The CDR3 region has the DNA TGTGCCAGCAGCTTAACGCCTAGCGGGAGGAATGAGCAGTTCTTC.